The rows below give T cell receptor beta chains drawn from one sample of a study of blood T cell repertoires in COVID-19. Clones were read by immunoSEQ multiplex PCR, and TCRdb kept only the in-frame ones, dropping some. The sample has around 70,000 clones, over 80% seen once. Sequencing was performed on peripheral blood. Receptors originate from a human donor in a cohort sampled during active COVID-19. The CDR3 runs from the conserved cysteine through the conserved F or W. Each record gives: CDR3 protein, CDR3 DNA, D gene, J gene, clone size, V gene. D genes are given only for firm matches. Where a row states a size, it is once, few, many or the class of an expanded clone; other rows omit it.

CDR3aa: CASISPGQGAAEQYF
CDR3nt: TGTGCCAGTATTTCTCCGGGACAGGGGGCGGCCGAGCAGTACTTC
d_gene: TRBD1
j_gene: TRBJ2-7
abundance: -
v_gene: TRBV19

CDR3aa: CASSLPPQGIRTEAFF
CDR3nt: TGTGCCAGCAGTTTGCCCCCTCAGGGAATTCGCACTGAAGCTTTCTTT
d_gene: -
j_gene: TRBJ1-1
abundance: -
v_gene: TRBV28

CDR3aa: CASSQDTLAGAGELFF
CDR3nt: TGTGCCAGCAGCCAAGATACGCTAGCGGGAGCCGGGGAGCTGTTTTTT
d_gene: TRBD2
j_gene: TRBJ2-2
abundance: -
v_gene: TRBV3-1/TRBV3-2

CDR3aa: CASSEGRAVYF
CDR3nt: TGTGCCAGCAGTGAAGGGCGGGCCGTCTACTTT
d_gene: -
j_gene: TRBJ1-6
abundance: -
v_gene: TRBV25-1

CDR3aa: CASSHGTNEKLFF
CDR3nt: TGTGCCAGCAGCCACGGAACTAATGAAAAACTGTTTTTT
d_gene: -
j_gene: TRBJ1-4
abundance: -
v_gene: TRBV3-1/TRBV3-2

CDR3aa: CASSPTDRRWGYTF
CDR3nt: TGTGCCAGCTCACCAACCGACAGACGATGGGGCTACACCTTC
d_gene: -
j_gene: TRBJ1-2
abundance: -
v_gene: TRBV18

CDR3aa: CASSQRLPEVSNQPQHF
CDR3nt: TGTGCCAGCAGTCAAAGACTCCCAGAGGTCAGCAATCAGCCCCAGCATTTT
d_gene: -
j_gene: TRBJ1-5
abundance: few
v_gene: TRBV6-2/TRBV6-3

CDR3aa: CASSPGRINYGYTF
CDR3nt: TGCGCCAGCAGCCCCGGCAGGATCAACTATGGCTACACCTTC
d_gene: -
j_gene: TRBJ1-2
abundance: -
v_gene: TRBV4-3

CDR3aa: CASSRQVASNEQFF
CDR3nt: TGTGCCAGCAGCCGACAGGTGGCCTCCAATGAGCAGTTCTTC
d_gene: -
j_gene: TRBJ2-1
abundance: -
v_gene: TRBV5-4

CDR3aa: CASSQRLDFRRADTQYF
CDR3nt: TGTGCCAGCAGCCAACGGTTGGACTTCCGCAGAGCAGATACGCAGTATTTT
d_gene: -
j_gene: TRBJ2-3
abundance: -
v_gene: TRBV11-2

CDR3aa: CASRKDSQANYGYTF
CDR3nt: TGTGCCAGCAGAAAAGACAGCCAGGCTAACTATGGCTACACCTTC
d_gene: -
j_gene: TRBJ1-2
abundance: -
v_gene: TRBV28

CDR3aa: CASSPRTSGGGAQYF
CDR3nt: TGTGCCAGTAGTCCTCGGACTAGCGGGGGGGGAGCGCAGTATTTT
d_gene: TRBD2
j_gene: TRBJ2-3
abundance: -
v_gene: TRBV19

CDR3aa: CASSILAGSDTQYF
CDR3nt: TGTGCCAGTAGTATTCTTGCGGGGTCGGATACGCAGTATTTT
d_gene: -
j_gene: TRBJ2-3
abundance: -
v_gene: TRBV19

CDR3aa: CAISEPGDGGYTF
CDR3nt: TGTGCCATCAGTGAGCCAGGGGACGGTGGCTACACCTTC
d_gene: -
j_gene: TRBJ1-2
abundance: -
v_gene: TRBV10-3

CDR3aa: CASSQDAAATYNEQFF
CDR3nt: TGCGCCAGCAGCCAAGACGCCGCGGCTACGTACAATGAGCAGTTCTTC
d_gene: -
j_gene: TRBJ2-1
abundance: -
v_gene: TRBV4-1